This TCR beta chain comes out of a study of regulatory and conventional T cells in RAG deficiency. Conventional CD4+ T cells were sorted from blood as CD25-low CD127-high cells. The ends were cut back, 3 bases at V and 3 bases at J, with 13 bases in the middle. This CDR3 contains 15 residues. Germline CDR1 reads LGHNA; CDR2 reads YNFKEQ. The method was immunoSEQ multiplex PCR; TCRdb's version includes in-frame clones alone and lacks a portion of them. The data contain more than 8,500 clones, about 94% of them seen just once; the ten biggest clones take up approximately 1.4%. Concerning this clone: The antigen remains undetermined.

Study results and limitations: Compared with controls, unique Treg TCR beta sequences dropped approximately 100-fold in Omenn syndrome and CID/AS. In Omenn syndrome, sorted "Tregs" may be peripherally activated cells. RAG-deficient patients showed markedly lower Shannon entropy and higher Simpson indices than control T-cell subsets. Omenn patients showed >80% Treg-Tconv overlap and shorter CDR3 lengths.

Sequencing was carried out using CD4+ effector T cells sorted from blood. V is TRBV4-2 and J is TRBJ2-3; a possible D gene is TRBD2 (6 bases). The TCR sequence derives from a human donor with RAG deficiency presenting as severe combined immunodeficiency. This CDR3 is CASSQDRGRTDTQYF. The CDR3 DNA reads TGTGCCAGCAGCCAGGACCGGGGGAGGACAGATACGCAGTATTTT.